These 4 T cell receptor beta chains were sequenced from one sample in a study of shared clonotypes between healthy human individuals. It was CD45RO-negative cells, positively selected for CCR7, that made up naive CD8 cells, with terminally differentiated effector memory CD45RA+ cells excluded. The table came from immunoSEQ multiplex PCR; TCRdb's copy has only in-frame clones and leaves some out. Among 800,000 to 950,000 clones, about 96% were seen once, and the ten largest hold roughly 0.23%. Input material: naive CD8+ T cells sorted from blood. The receptors come from a man aged 25 to 40 in good health.

V gene TRBV5-6 combines with J gene TRBJ1-2; D remains ambiguous. The CDR3 is made up of 13 amino acids. From germline, CDR1 is SGHDT and CDR2 YYEEEE. Trimming stripped 5 bases from V and 8 bases from J, with 16 bases between. This CDR3 reads CASRPVGSGGYTF. The CDR3 DNA is TGTGCCAGCAGACCCGTGGGATCGGGGGGCTACACCTTC.

The chain couples TRBV14 to TRBJ2-3; D unclear. Per germline, CDR1 SGHDN and CDR2 FVKESK. Trimming cost V 4 bases and J 2 bases, with 10 bases left between them. This CDR3 spans 14 amino acids. The CDR3 loop reads CASSPVSTTDTQYF. DNA for the CDR3: TGTGCCAGCAGCCCGGTATCTACCACAGATACGCAGTATTTT.

Of note for this clone: In the same sample, other DNA sequences code for this CDR3. The chain joins TRBV10-3 to TRBJ2-1, with 8 bases fitting TRBD2. The CDR3 has 14 residues. Losses at the gene ends were 3 bases for V and 5 bases for J; bases not matched to a gene: 3. Per germline, CDR1 ENHRY and CDR2 SYGVKD. CDR3 sequence reads: CAISELAGNNEQFF. The CDR3 nucleotides are TGTGCCATCAGTGAATTAGCGGGGAACAATGAGCAGTTCTTC.

The chain couples TRBV5-6 to TRBJ1-2; unclear D gene. Germline CDR1 and CDR2: SGHDT and YYEEEE. The CDR3 extends over 15 amino acids. V was cut by 0 bases and J by 4 bases, with 13 bases left in between. CDR3 nucleotide sequence: TGTGCCAGCAGCTTGGAAGACGAGGCGGGCTATGGCTACACCTTC. It yields the protein CASSLEDEAGYGYTF.